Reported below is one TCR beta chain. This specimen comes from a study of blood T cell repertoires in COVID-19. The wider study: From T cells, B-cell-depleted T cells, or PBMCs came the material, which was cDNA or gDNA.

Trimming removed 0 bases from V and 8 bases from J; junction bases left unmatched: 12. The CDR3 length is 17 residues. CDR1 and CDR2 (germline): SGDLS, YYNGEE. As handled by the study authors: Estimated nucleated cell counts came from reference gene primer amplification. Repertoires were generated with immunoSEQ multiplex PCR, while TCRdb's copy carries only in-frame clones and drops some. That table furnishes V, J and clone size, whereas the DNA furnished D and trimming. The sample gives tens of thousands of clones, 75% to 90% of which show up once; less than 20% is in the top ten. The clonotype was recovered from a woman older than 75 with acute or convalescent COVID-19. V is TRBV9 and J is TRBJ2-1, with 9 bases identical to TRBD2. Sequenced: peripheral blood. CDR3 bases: TGTGCCAGCAGCGTAGACCGGATGGCGGGGGGGCCCGATGAGCAGTTCTTC. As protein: CASSVDRMAGGPDEQFF. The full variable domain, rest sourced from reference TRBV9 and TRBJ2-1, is DSGVTQTPKHLITATGQRVTLRCSPRSGDLSVYWYQQSLDQGLQFLIQYYNGEERAKGNILERFSAQQFPDLHSELNLSSLELGDSALYFCASSVDRMAGGPDEQFFGPGTRLTVL.